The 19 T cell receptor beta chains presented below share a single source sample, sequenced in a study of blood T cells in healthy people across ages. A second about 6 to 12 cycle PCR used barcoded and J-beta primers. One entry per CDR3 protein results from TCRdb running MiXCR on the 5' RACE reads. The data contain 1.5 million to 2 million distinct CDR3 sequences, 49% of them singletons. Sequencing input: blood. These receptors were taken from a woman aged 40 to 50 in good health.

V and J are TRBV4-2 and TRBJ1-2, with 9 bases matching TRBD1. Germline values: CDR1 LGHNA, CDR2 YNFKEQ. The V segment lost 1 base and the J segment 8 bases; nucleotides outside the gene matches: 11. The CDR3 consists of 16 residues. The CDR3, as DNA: TGTGCCAGCAGCCAAGGAGGGACAGGGCGCCCGGGCGGCTACACCTTC. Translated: CASSQGGTGRPGGYTF.

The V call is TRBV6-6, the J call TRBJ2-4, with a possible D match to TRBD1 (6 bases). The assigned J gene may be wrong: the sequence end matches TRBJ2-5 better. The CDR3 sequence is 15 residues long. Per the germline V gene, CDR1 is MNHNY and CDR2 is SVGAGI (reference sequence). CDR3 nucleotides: TGTGCCAGCAGCCGAATCGGCAGGGGAAGAGAGACCCAGTACTTC. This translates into CASSRIGRGRETQYF.

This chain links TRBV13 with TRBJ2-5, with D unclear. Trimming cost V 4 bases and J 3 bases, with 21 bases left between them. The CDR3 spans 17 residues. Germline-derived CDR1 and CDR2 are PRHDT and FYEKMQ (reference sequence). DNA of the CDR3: TGTGCCAGCAGCTCTAGGCGGAATACGGCATCCGAAGAGACCCAGTACTTC. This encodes CASSSRRNTASEETQYF.

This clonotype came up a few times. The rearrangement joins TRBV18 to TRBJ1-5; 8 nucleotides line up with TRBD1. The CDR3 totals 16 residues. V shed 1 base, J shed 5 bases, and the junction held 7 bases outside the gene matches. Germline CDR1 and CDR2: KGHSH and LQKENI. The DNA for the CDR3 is TGTGCCAGCTCACCACGGGCAGGGGGCGCGGATCAGCCCCAGCATTTT. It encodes CASSPRAGGADQPQHF.

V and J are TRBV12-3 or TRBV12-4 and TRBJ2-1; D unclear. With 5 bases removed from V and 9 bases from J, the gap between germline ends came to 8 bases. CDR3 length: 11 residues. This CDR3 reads CASSVVGEQFF. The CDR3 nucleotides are TGTGCCAGCAGTGTGGTGGGTGAGCAGTTCTTC.

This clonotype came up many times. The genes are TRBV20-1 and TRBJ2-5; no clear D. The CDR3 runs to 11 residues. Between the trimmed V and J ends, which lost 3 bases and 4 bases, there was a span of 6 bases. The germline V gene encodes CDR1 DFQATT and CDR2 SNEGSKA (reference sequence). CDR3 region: CSASSPETQYF. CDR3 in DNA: TGCAGTGCTAGTAGCCCAGAGACCCAGTACTTC.

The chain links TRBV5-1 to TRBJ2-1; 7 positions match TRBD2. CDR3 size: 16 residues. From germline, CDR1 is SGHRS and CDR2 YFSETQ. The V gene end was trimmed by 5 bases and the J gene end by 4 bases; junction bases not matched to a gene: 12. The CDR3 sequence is CASRREPGGLYNEQFF. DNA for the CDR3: TGCGCCAGCAGGCGGGAACCGGGAGGATTATACAATGAGCAGTTCTTC. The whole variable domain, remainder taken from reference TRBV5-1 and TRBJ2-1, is KAGVTQTPRYLIKTRGQQVTLSCSPISGHRSVSWYQQTPGQGLQFLFEYFSETQRNKGNFPGRFSGRQFSNSRSEMNVSTLELGDSALYLCASRREPGGLYNEQFFGPGTRLTVL.

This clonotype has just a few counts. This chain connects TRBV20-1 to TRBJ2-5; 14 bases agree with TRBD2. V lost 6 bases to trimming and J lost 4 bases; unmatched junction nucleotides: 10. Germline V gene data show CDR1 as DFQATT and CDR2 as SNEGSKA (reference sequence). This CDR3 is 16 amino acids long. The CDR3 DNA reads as TGCAGTGCCCAATCGACTAGCGGGGGGGCCGGAGAGACCCAGTACTTC. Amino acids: CSAQSTSGGAGETQYF.

CDR3 in amino acids: CASSTPPRVRNQPQHF. CDR3 sequence (DNA): TGCGCCAGCAGCACACCACCAAGGGTTCGCAATCAGCCCCAGCATTTT. The chain employs TRBV5-1 and TRBJ1-5; D gene uncertain. The CDR3 is 16 residues long. Trimming stripped 4 bases from V and 2 bases from J, with 16 bases between. The germline V gene encodes CDR1 SGHRS and CDR2 YFSETQ.

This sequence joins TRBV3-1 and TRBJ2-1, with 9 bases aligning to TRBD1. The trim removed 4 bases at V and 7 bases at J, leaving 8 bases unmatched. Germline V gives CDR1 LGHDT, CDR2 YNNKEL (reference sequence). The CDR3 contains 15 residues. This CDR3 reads CASSLGQGPMNEQFF. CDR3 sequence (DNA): TGTGCCAGCAGCCTAGGACAGGGGCCGATGAATGAGCAGTTCTTC.

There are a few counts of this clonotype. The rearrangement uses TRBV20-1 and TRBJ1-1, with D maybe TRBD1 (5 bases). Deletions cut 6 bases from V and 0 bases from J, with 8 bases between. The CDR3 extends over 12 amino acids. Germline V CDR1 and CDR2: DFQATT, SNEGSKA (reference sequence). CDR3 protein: CSAGELNTEAFF. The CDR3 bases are TGCAGTGCAGGGGAGTTGAACACTGAAGCTTTCTTT.

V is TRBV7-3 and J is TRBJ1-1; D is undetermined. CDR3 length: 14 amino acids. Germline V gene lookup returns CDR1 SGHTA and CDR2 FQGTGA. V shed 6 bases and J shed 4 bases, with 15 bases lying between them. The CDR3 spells CASSPTPGGTEAFF. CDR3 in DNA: TGTGCCAGCAGTCCCACTCCGGGAGGCACTGAAGCTTTCTTT.

The CDR3 loop reads CAISAGTGKESEKLFF. Here the CDR3 DNA reads TGTGCCATCAGCGCTGGGACAGGGAAAGAGAGTGAAAAACTGTTTTTT. This chain uses TRBV10-3 with TRBJ1-4; 9 nucleotides line up with TRBD1. Per the germline V gene, CDR1 is ENHRY and CDR2 is SYGVKD. The CDR3 contains 16 residues. Trimming took 6 bases from V and 7 from J; bases not matched to a gene: 12.

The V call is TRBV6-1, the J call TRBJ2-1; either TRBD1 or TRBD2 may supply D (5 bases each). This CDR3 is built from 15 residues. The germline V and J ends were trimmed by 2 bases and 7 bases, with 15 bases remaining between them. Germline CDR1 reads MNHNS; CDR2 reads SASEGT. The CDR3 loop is CASSERGGGSNEQFF. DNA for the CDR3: TGTGCCAGCAGTGAAAGGGGTGGGGGATCGAATGAGCAGTTCTTC.

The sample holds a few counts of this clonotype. The CDR3 loop is CASSLPVRGADRLFF. In nucleotides, the CDR3 is TGTGCCAGCAGTCTCCCAGTCAGGGGGGCCGATCGGCTGTTCTTC. The genes are TRBV28 and TRBJ2-1, with a weak D call TRBD1 (7 bases). Germline CDR1 and CDR2: MDHEN and SYDVKM. This CDR3 region has 15 residues. V lost 5 bases, J lost 15 bases, and 26 bases lay in between.

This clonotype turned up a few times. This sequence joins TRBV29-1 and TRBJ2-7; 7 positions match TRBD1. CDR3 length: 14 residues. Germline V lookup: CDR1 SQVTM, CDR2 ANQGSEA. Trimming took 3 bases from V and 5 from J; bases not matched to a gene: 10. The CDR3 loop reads CSVDLGQPGDEQYF. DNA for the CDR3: TGCAGCGTTGACCTGGGACAGCCAGGGGACGAGCAGTACTTC.

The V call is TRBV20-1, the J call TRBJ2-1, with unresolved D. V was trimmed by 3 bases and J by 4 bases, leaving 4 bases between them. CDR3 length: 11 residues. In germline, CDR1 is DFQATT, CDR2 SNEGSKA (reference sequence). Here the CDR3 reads CSASQYNEQFF. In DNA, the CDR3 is TGCAGTGCTAGTCAGTACAATGAGCAGTTCTTC.

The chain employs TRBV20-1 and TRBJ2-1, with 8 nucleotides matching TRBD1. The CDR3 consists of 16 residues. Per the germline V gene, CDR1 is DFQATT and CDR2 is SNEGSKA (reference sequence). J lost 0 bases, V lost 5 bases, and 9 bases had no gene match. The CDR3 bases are TGCAGTGCTGGAGGGACAGGTCCTAGCTCCTACAATGAGCAGTTCTTC. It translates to CSAGGTGPSSYNEQFF.

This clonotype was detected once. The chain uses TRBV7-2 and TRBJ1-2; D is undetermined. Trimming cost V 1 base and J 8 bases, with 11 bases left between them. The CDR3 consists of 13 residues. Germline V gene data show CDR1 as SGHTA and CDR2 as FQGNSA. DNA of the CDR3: TGTGCCAGCAGCTTAGAATCCCGGGCGGGCTACACCTTC. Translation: CASSLESRAGYTF. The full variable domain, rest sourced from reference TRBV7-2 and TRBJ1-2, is GAGVSQSPSNKVTEKGKDVELRCDPISGHTALYWYRQSLGQGLEFLIYFQGNSAPDKSGLPSDRFSAERTGGSVSTLTIQRTQQEDSAVYLCASSLESRAGYTFGSGTRLTVV.